This T cell receptor (beta chain) was captured by sequencing in a study of T cell responses to AZD1222 COVID-19 vaccine. Points from the study as a whole: Dominant at 160-218 and 743-854, vaccine-associated CD4 TCRs also spanned spike. Donors were mostly white British, more females; clonal diversity possibly underestimated. Recipients of AZD1222 seropositive at baseline numbered only 6 or 7.

Timing groups of about 4 and about 12 weeks for second doses were pooled. Comments on this clone: Its specificity is not known.

Sequencing used immunoSEQ multiplex PCR; TCRdb keeps in-frame clones, though not all of them. The data show some 170,000 clones, around 89% seen once. Looked up from germline, CDR1 is SGHRS and CDR2 is YFSETQ. The CDR3 is made up of 14 amino acids. V was cut by 4 bases and J by 3 bases, with 10 bases left in between. The chain employs TRBV5-1 and TRBJ1-4; D is possibly TRBD1 (6 bases). The material was peripheral blood, obtained 28 days after the second AZD1222 dose. This receptor was identified in an adult who received the AZD1222 COVID-19 vaccine. The CDR3 region is CASSLDSSNEKLFF. The CDR3 DNA is TGCGCCAGCAGCCTGGACAGCTCTAATGAAAAACTGTTTTTT.